The 28 T cell receptor beta chains below were found in one sample sequenced in a study of T cell responses to AZD1222 COVID-19 vaccine. Generated by immunoSEQ multiplex PCR, the TCRdb table keeps only in-frame clones and is missing some. The repertoire includes roughly 150,000 clones, over 90% of them detected once, and approximately 2.2% sits in the top ten. The sample in question was peripheral blood, obtained on day 0 of AZD1222 vaccination. The receptors shown here come from an adult in good health.

The count of this clone is one. The chain combines TRBV7-6 with TRBJ2-1; the match to TRBD2 covers 13 bases. Germline values: CDR1 SGHVS, CDR2 FNYEAQ. The length of the CDR3 is 17 residues. V shed 4 bases and J 1 base; nucleotides not matched to a gene: 4. The DNA of the CDR3 is TGTGCCAGCAGCTCGGGACTAGCGGGATCTTCCTACAATGAGCAGTTCTTC. Translated: CASSSGLAGSSYNEQFF.

This clone appeared a single time. The chain is built from TRBV9 and TRBJ2-1, with TRBD1 matching over 8 bases. Germline lookup yields CDR1 SGDLS and CDR2 YYNGEE. Trimming took 0 bases from V and 2 from J; bases not matched to a gene: 1. CDR3 length equals 15 residues. As DNA, the CDR3 is TGTGCCAGCAGCGTAGCAGGGGGCCCCTACAATGAGCAGTTCTTC. Its translation: CASSVAGGPYNEQFF.

The CDR3 DNA reads as TGTGCCAGCAGCGTTCAGGGTTCATTTTTCAACACCGGGGAGCTGTTTTTT. This gives the protein CASSVQGSFFNTGELFF. This chain joins TRBV9 and TRBJ2-2; TRBD1 is a possible D gene (5 bases). The CDR3 is made up of 17 amino acids. Germline V CDR1 and CDR2: SGDLS, YYNGEE. Trimming cost V 2 bases and J 2 bases, with 16 bases left between them.

The table lists this clone with a few counts. The V gene is TRBV7-9, the J gene TRBJ2-3; D might be TRBD1 or TRBD2, each matching 5 bases. Deletions cut 2 bases from V and 3 bases from J, with 9 bases between. The CDR3 spans 14 residues. Germline-derived CDR1 and CDR2 are SEHNR and FQNEAQ (reference sequence). The CDR3 sequence: CASSLRGDTDTQYF. For the CDR3, the DNA is TGTGCCAGCAGCTTAAGAGGGGATACAGATACGCAGTATTTT.

The chain employs TRBV7-8 and TRBJ1-6; no definite D call. Trimming took 4 bases from V and 0 from J, leaving 7 bases between them. CDR1 SGHVS and CDR2 FQNEAQ come from the germline V gene. CDR3 length equals 15 residues. CDR3 in amino acids: CASSSSSSYNSPLHF. The CDR3 bases are TGTGCCAGCAGCTCCAGCAGCTCCTATAATTCACCCCTCCACTTT.

This chain joins TRBV7-9 and TRBJ1-6; D might be TRBD1 (6 bases). V lost 1 base and J 7 bases, leaving 11 bases between the germline ends. Germline loops: CDR1 SEHNR, CDR2 FQNEAQ (reference sequence). This CDR3 has 15 residues. In DNA, the CDR3 is TGTGCCAGCAGCTTAGAGTTTGGACAGAATTCACCCCTCCACTTT. Amino acids: CASSLEFGQNSPLHF. Drawing the rest from reference TRBV7-9 and TRBJ1-6, the complete variable domain is DTGVSQNPRHKITKRGQNVTFRCDPISEHNRLYWYRQTLGQGPEFLTYFQNEAQLEKSRLLSDRFSAERPKGSFSTLEIQRTEQGDSAMYLCASSLEFGQNSPLHFGNGTRLTVT.

This sequence joins TRBV4-1 and TRBJ2-1, with TRBD1 matching over 10 bases. The V gene end was trimmed by 4 bases and the J gene end by 9 bases; junction bases not matched to a gene: 9. The germline V gene encodes CDR1 MGHRA and CDR2 YSYEKL. The CDR3 runs 15 residues. The CDR3 DNA reads TGCGCCAGCAGCCCGACTCGGACAGGGGGTCTTGAGCAGTTCTTC. It yields the protein CASSPTRTGGLEQFF.

This chain joins TRBV20-1 and TRBJ1-1, with D unclear. Trimming left V 0 bases short and J 5 bases short, with 4 bases between. This CDR3 is 11 amino acids long. Germline V gives CDR1 DFQATT, CDR2 SNEGSKA (reference sequence). The CDR3 DNA sequence: TGCAGTGCTAGAGATGGGACTGAAGCTTTCTTT. This gives the protein CSARDGTEAFF.

The V and J genes are TRBV11-2 and TRBJ2-2, with 7 bases identical to TRBD1. J was trimmed by 2 bases and V by 0 bases; bases with no gene match: 6. The CDR3 is 17 residues long. Germline values: CDR1 SGHAT, CDR2 FQNNGV. DNA of the CDR3: TGTGCCAGCAGCTTAGATCTGGGGACAGCAAACACCGGGGAGCTGTTTTTT. This codes for CASSLDLGTANTGELFF.

A single count supports this clone. This chain joins TRBV9 and TRBJ2-1; D ambiguous. The CDR3 covers 13 residues. Trimming removed 5 bases at V and 8 bases at J, with 14 bases between. CDR1 is SGDLS, CDR2 YYNGEE, per germline. CDR3 loop: CASSGLDRDEQFF. The CDR3 coding sequence is TGTGCCAGCAGTGGGCTTGATCGCGATGAGCAGTTCTTC.

V and J are TRBV6-1 and TRBJ1-1; tentatively, D is TRBD1 (5 bases). Trimming removed 2 bases from V and 4 bases from J, with 14 bases in between. CDR1 and CDR2 from the germline V gene are MNHNS and SASEGT. CDR3 length: 15 residues. CDR3 nucleotide sequence: TGTGCCAGCAGTGAATGGGGGGGTTGGGGCACTGAAGCTTTCTTT. Translation: CASSEWGGWGTEAFF.

The chain joins TRBV7-8 to TRBJ1-3; 9 bases match TRBD1. CDR1 and CDR2 (germline): SGHVS, FQNEAQ. V shed 7 bases and J 0 bases; nucleotides not matched to a gene: 4. CDR3 length: 15 residues. CDR3 nucleotides: TGTGCCAGCAACCGGGACAGGGACTCTGGAAACACCATATATTTT. Encoded protein: CASNRDRDSGNTIYF.

The genes are TRBV5-8 and TRBJ1-4; TRBD1 agrees at 12 bases. V lost 4 bases, J lost 6 bases, and 4 bases stayed unmatched. Germline V CDR1 and CDR2: SGHTS, YDEGEE. This CDR3 is built from 15 residues. The CDR3 DNA follows: TGTGCCAGCAGCGGGACAGGGGGCGCGGATGAAAAACTGTTTTTT. Translating gives CASSGTGGADEKLFF.

This clone was detected once. The chain combines TRBV2 with TRBJ2-2; D gene uncertain. Germline V gene data show CDR1 as SNHLY and CDR2 as FYNNEI. This CDR3 contains 11 residues. Trimming cost V 4 bases and J 6 bases, with 3 bases left between them. The CDR3 here is CASSVPGELFF. DNA for the CDR3: TGTGCCAGCAGTGTTCCCGGGGAGCTGTTTTTT. Variable domain in full (rest from reference TRBV2 and TRBJ2-2): EPEVTQTPSHQVTQMGQEVILRCVPISNHLYFYWYRQILGQKVEFLVSFYNNEISEKSEIFDDQFSVERPDGSNFTLKIRSTKLEDSAMYFCASSVPGELFFGEGSRLTVL.

V gene TRBV28 combines with J gene TRBJ1-5, with a weak D call TRBD1 (5 bases). CDR3 length: 16 residues. The germline gives CDR1 MDHEN, CDR2 SYDVKM. With 3 bases removed from V and 10 bases from J, the gap between germline ends came to 22 bases. The CDR3 DNA reads as TGTGCCAGCAGTTTCCCCCATCCCTACACGGGGGATCCCCAGCATTTT. Translation: CASSFPHPYTGDPQHF.

The chain joins TRBV5-5 to TRBJ2-7, with TRBD1 matching 12 bases. This CDR3 is 15 amino acids long. Germline V gives CDR1 SGHKS, CDR2 YYEKEE (reference sequence). V lost 4 bases and J lost 5; bases outside the gene matches: 7. This CDR3 reads CASSVPGQGAHEQYF. The CDR3 nucleotides are TGTGCCAGCAGCGTTCCGGGACAGGGGGCCCACGAGCAGTACTTC.

V gene TRBV6-5 combines with J gene TRBJ2-7; the D gene is possibly TRBD2 (5 bases). The CDR3 has 14 amino acids. Trimming took off 10 bases at V and 2 bases at J, with 18 bases between the two ends. CDR1 and CDR2 (germline): MNHEY, SVGAGI. In nucleotides, the CDR3 is TGTGCCACCTACCCAAGCGGAAGGACCTACGAGCAGTACTTC. It encodes CATYPSGRTYEQYF.

This clone was counted between two and nine times. The chain uses TRBV2 and TRBJ2-1; TRBD2 matches 11 bases. Germline V gene data show CDR1 as SNHLY and CDR2 as FYNNEI. This CDR3 has 15 residues. V was pared by 5 bases and J by 3 bases, with 3 bases of the junction left unmatched. The DNA of the CDR3 is TGTGCCAGCAGTTCGACTAGCGGGGACTACAATGAGCAGTTCTTC. Encoded protein: CASSSTSGDYNEQFF. Full variable domain (missing parts from reference TRBV2 and TRBJ2-1): EPEVTQTPSHQVTQMGQEVILRCVPISNHLYFYWYRQILGQKVEFLVSFYNNEISEKSEIFDDQFSVERPDGSNFTLKIRSTKLEDSAMYFCASSSTSGDYNEQFFGPGTRLTVL.

The genes are TRBV5-1 and TRBJ2-3; 10 nucleotides align to TRBD2. The V and J ends lost 0 bases and 6 bases, in that order; junction bases with no gene match: 4. The CDR3 runs 15 residues. Germline V gene lookup returns CDR1 SGHRS and CDR2 YFSETQ. The CDR3 region has the DNA TGCGCCAGCAGCTTGGCCGGGACTAGCGTGGATACGCAGTATTTT. Translating it yields CASSLAGTSVDTQYF.

V is TRBV2 and J is TRBJ2-1; 9 bases line up with TRBD1. The germline gives CDR1 SNHLY, CDR2 FYNNEI. The trim removed 6 bases at V and 14 bases at J, leaving 14 bases unmatched. This CDR3 region has 14 residues. The DNA for the CDR3 is TGTGCCAGCAGGCTGGGACAGGGCACTAGCTATGAGTTCTTC. Residues: CASRLGQGTSYEFF.

V and J are TRBV7-3 and TRBJ2-2, with a tentative D call TRBD2 (6 bases). V was pared by 1 base and J by 4 bases, with 10 bases between. Germline loops: CDR1 SGHTA, CDR2 FQGTGA. The CDR3 is 15 residues long. The CDR3 sequence is CASSLNGRSTGELFF. The CDR3 nucleotides are TGTGCCAGCAGCTTAAACGGGAGAAGCACCGGGGAGCTGTTTTTT.

CDR3 DNA sequence: TGTGCCAGCTCACCAGGACAGGGGTTGCGAGAGACCCAGTACTTC. It translates to CASSPGQGLRETQYF. The chain has TRBV18 and TRBJ2-5; 9 nucleotides match TRBD1. Germline CDR1 reads KGHSH; CDR2 reads LQKENI. The CDR3 runs 15 residues. Losses at the gene ends were 2 bases for V and 4 bases for J; bases not matched to a gene: 5.

This chain connects TRBV27 to TRBJ2-5; maybe TRBD1 (6 bases). The CDR3 length is 13 residues. The V gene's germline CDR1 is MNHEY and CDR2 SMNVEV (reference sequence). V gave up 4 bases and J gave up 2 bases, with 8 bases separating them. The CDR3 DNA follows: TGTGCCAGCAGTTCGGACAGTCAAGAGACCCAGTACTTC. This codes for CASSSDSQETQYF.

CDR3 sequence reads: CASSLDYEQYF. Here the CDR3 DNA reads TGTGCCAGCTCCCTGGACTACGAGCAGTACTTC. The V call is TRBV18, the J call TRBJ2-7; D is ambiguous. This CDR3 is built from 11 residues. The V gene lost 6 bases and the J gene lost 3 bases, with 6 bases spanning the gap. Germline lookup yields CDR1 KGHSH and CDR2 LQKENI.

The CDR3 bases are TGCGCCAGCAGCTATTGGGCCGGGGACGTGGGAGAGACCCAGTACTTC. Translation gives CASSYWAGDVGETQYF. The chain links TRBV5-1 to TRBJ2-5; perhaps D is TRBD1 or TRBD2 (5 bases each). Trimming cost V 3 bases and J 4 bases, with 19 bases left between them. In germline, CDR1 is SGHRS, CDR2 YFSETQ. The CDR3 contains 16 residues.

The V and J genes are TRBV6-5 and TRBJ1-6, with 8 bases matching TRBD1. The CDR3 contains 15 residues. V shed 2 bases, J shed 9 bases, and the junction held 6 bases outside the gene matches. The germline CDR1 and CDR2 sequences are MNHEY and SVGAGI. For the CDR3, the DNA is TGTGCCAGCAGTTACGAAGGACAGGGCACTTCACCCCTCCACTTT. Translating gives CASSYEGQGTSPLHF.

V and J are TRBV18 and TRBJ1-3; D unclear. This CDR3 is 14 amino acids long. CDR1 and CDR2 from the germline V gene are KGHSH and LQKENI. The V gene lost 5 bases and the J gene lost 5 bases, with 13 bases spanning the gap. The CDR3 spells CASSDQENRNTIYF. The CDR3 nucleotides are TGTGCCAGCTCAGACCAGGAGAACCGAAACACCATATATTTT.

The CDR3 bases are TGTGCCAGTACCCGACAACGTGGACAGGGAGGGGACTATGGCTACACCTTC. Its translation is CASTRQRGQGGDYGYTF. This chain links TRBV19 with TRBJ1-2, with 8 bases lining up with TRBD1. V gave up 7 bases and J gave up 3 bases; unmatched junction bases: 16. CDR1 and CDR2 (germline): LNHDA, SQIVND (reference sequence). The CDR3 loop spans 17 amino acids. The whole variable domain, remainder taken from reference TRBV19 and TRBJ1-2, is DGGITQSPKYLFRKEGQNVTLSCEQNLNHDAMYWYRQDPGQGLRLIYYSQIVNDFQKGDIAEGYSVSREKKESFPLTVTSAQKNPTAFYLCASTRQRGQGGDYGYTFGSGTRLTVV.